The 8 T cell receptor beta chains below all came from one sample that was sequenced in a study of identical twins. TCRdb itself ran the 5' RACE reads through MiXCR, one entry per CDR3 protein. The sample holds 550,000 to 700,000 distinct CDR3 sequences, about 20% seen once. These data were also reused for a study on T cells expressing NK-cell markers.

The sample comprised PBMCs. These receptors were obtained from a woman aged 18 to 35 in good health.

This clonotype was seen repeatedly, ten times or more. The CDR3 protein is CASSSLRSSYNSPLHF. CDR3 nucleotides: TGTGCCAGCAGCTCCCTCAGGAGCTCCTATAATTCACCCCTCCACTTT. This chain connects TRBV5-6 to TRBJ1-6; D is uncertain. Germline V CDR1 and CDR2: SGHDT, YYEEEE. The CDR3 length is 16 residues. The V gene lost 3 bases and the J gene lost 0 bases, with 10 bases spanning the gap.

The CDR3 nucleotides read TGCAGTGCTTCGTCACAGGGCCGAAGCACAGATACGCAGTATTTT. Its translation is CSASSQGRSTDTQYF. The V gene is TRBV20-1, the J gene TRBJ2-3, with a possible D match to TRBD1 (6 bases). V was shortened by 5 bases and J by 0 bases, with 15 bases between the two germline ends. The CDR3 has 15 amino acids. Germline-derived CDR1 and CDR2 are DFQATT and SNEGSKA (reference sequence).

This clonotype was counted a few times. The J gene is TRBJ2-7, the V gene TRBV12-3 or TRBV12-4, with D possibly being TRBD2 (5 bases). Trimming cost V 7 bases and J 2 bases, with 15 bases left between them. The length of the CDR3 is 14 residues. CDR3 DNA sequence: TGTGCCAGCACTACGGAGGAACGACCCTACGAGCAGTACTTC. The encoded protein is CASTTEERPYEQYF.

The genes are TRBV18 and TRBJ1-1; weak D call: TRBD1 (5 bases). V lost 3 bases and J 4 bases, leaving 12 bases between the germline ends. Germline assignment: CDR1 KGHSH and CDR2 LQKENI. The CDR3 has 14 residues. CDR3 residues: CASSPRGLSTEAFF. CDR3 DNA: TGTGCCAGCTCACCCCGGGGACTCTCCACTGAAGCTTTCTTT.

About this clonotype: A read error may produce the germline difference seen at one junction end. The rearrangement links TRBV6-2 or TRBV6-3 to TRBJ2-3; a possible D gene is TRBD2 (6 bases). Per the germline V gene, CDR1 is MNHEY and CDR2 is SVGEGT. The CDR3 spans 12 residues. CDR3 region: CASRDRLDPQYF. The CDR3, as DNA: TGTGCCAGCAGGGATAGACTAGATCCGCAGTATTTT.

Only a few counts were recorded for this clonotype. The V gene is TRBV11-2, the J gene TRBJ1-1, with 7 bases aligning to TRBD1. This CDR3 has 14 residues. The V gene end was trimmed by 8 bases and the J gene end by 9 bases; junction bases not matched to a gene: 15. Germline V CDR1 and CDR2: SGHAT, FQNNGV. The CDR3 loop reads CASLRDRSRNKAFF. CDR3 nucleotide sequence: TGTGCCAGCCTACGGGACAGAAGCCGCAATAAAGCTTTCTTT.

The CDR3 nucleotides are TGCGCCAGCAGTGATATAGGATCACCCCTCCACTTT. This translates into CASSDIGSPLHF. This chain connects TRBV10-1 to TRBJ1-6, with no clear D. The germline V gene encodes CDR1 WNHNN and CDR2 SYGVQD (reference sequence). The CDR3 consists of 12 residues. Trimming shortened V by 3 bases and J by 10 bases, and 7 bases separated the two germline ends.

This clonotype was counted only a few times. The chain links TRBV9 to TRBJ2-2; no definite D call. Germline CDR1 SGDLS, CDR2 YYNGEE. The CDR3 loop spans 12 amino acids. V was cut by 4 bases and J by 7 bases, with 8 bases left in between. CDR3: CASSWLGGELFF. CDR3 coding DNA: TGTGCCAGCAGCTGGTTGGGCGGGGAGCTGTTTTTT.